This TCR beta chain was profiled in a study of blood T cell repertoires in COVID-19. Whole-study context: Sources were T cells, B-cell-depleted T cells, or PBMCs; the material itself was cDNA or gDNA.

The CDR3 totals 11 residues. Per the germline V gene, CDR1 is LGHDT and CDR2 is YNNKEL (reference sequence). Deletions cut 1 base from V and 8 bases from J, with 5 bases between. The authors' processing: Nucleated cell number was recorded as an estimate derived from reference gene primer amplification. TCRdb keeps only in-frame clones here, not all; method: immunoSEQ multiplex PCR. That table is the source of V, J and clone size, and D and trimming were worked out from the DNA. The table includes about 130,000 clones, approximately 84% detected once. The chain couples TRBV3-1 (or the pseudogene TRBV3-2) to TRBJ2-5; D gene unclear. The sequence was obtained from a human donor in a cohort sampled during active COVID-19. Sequenced sample: peripheral blood. The chain's CDR3 is CASSQVTTQYF. CDR3 DNA sequence: TGTGCCAGCAGCCAAGTAACAACCCAGTACTTC.